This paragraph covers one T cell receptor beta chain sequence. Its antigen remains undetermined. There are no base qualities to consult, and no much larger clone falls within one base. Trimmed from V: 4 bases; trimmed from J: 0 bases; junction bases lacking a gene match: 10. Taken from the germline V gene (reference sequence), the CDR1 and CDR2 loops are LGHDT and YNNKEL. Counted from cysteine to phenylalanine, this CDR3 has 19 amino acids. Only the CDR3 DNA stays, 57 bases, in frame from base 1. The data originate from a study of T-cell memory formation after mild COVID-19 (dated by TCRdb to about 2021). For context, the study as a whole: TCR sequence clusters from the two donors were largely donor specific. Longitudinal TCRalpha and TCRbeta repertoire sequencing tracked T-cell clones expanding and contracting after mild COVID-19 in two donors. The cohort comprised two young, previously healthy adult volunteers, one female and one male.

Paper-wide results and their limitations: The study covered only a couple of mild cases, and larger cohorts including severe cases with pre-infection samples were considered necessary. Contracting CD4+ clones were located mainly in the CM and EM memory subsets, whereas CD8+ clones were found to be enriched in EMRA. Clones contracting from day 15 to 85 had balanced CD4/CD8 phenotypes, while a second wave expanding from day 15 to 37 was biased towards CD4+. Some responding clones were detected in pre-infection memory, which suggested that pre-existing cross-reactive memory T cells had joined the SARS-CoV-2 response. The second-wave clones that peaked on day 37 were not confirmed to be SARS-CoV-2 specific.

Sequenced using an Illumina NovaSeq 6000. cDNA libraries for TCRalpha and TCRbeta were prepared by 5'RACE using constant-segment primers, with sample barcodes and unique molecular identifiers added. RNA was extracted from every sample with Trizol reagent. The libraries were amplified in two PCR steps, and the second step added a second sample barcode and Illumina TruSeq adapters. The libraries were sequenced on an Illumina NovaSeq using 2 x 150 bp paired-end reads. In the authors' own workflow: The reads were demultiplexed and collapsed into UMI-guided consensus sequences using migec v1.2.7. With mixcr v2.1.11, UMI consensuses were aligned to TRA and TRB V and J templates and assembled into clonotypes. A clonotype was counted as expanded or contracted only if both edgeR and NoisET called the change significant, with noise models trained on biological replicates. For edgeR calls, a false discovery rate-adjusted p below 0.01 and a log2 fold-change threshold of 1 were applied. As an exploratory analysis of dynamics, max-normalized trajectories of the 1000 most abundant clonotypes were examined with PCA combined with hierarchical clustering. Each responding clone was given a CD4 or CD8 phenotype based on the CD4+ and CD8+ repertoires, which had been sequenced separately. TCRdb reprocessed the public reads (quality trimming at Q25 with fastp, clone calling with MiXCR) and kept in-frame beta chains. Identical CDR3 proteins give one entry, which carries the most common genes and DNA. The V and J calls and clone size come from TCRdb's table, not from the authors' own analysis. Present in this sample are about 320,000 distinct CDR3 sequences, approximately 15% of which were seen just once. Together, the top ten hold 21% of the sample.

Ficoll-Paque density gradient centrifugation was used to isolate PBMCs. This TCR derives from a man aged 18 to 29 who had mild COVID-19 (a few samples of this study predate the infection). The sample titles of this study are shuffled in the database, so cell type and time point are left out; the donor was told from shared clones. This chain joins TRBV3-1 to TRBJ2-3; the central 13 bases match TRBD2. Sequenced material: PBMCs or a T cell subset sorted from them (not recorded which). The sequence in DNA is TGTGCCAGCAGCCCCGGGACTAGCGGGGCCTCTCTTAGCACAGATACGCAGTATTTT. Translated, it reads CASSPGTSGASLSTDTQYF.